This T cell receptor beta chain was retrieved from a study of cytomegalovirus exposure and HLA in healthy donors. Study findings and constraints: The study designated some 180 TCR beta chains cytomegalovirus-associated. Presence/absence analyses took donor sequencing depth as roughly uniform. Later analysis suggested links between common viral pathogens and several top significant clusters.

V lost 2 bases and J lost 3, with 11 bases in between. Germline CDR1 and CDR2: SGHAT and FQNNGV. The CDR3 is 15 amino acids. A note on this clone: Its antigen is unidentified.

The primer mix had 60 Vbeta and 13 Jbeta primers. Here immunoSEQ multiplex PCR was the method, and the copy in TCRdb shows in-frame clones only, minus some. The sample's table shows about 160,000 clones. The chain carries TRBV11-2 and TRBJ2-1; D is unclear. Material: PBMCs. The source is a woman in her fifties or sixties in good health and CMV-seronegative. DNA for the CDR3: TGTGCCAGCAGCTTACGAAGGAGCAACTACAATGAGCAGTTCTTC. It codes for CASSLRRSNYNEQFF.